This is a list of T cell receptor beta chains from one sample in a study of CD8+ T cells in alopecia areata. This table comes from immunoSEQ multiplex PCR, and its TCRdb copy is limited to in-frame clones, with some not included. The sample consists of 130,000 or so clones, under 65% of them appearing once. Here the sequenced sample was CD4+ T cells sorted from blood, taken at week 4, from a patient treated with tofacitinib. The origin of the receptors is a human donor with alopecia areata. Each CDR3 is given with its conserved first and last residue. D genes are given only for firm matches. Where a row states a size, it is once, few, many or the class of an expanded clone; other rows omit it.

size	V	J	D	length	CDR3	DNA
few	TRBV5-6	TRBJ1-1	TRBD1	15	CASRPGQGMNTEAFF	TGTGCCAGCAGGCCGGGACAGGGCATGAACACTGAAGCTTTCTTT
.	TRBV6-5	TRBJ1-2	.	14	CASRETGTNYGYTF	TGTGCCAGCAGGGAAACCGGGACAAACTATGGCTACACCTTC
.	TRBV29-1	TRBJ1-2	.	12	CSVDAGDYGYTF	TGCAGCGTTGATGCAGGGGACTATGGCTACACCTTC
few	TRBV7-9	TRBJ2-5	.	15	CASSPPGSGLETQYF	TGTGCCAGCAGCCCGCCAGGGTCAGGACTAGAGACCCAGTACTTC
few	TRBV10-3	TRBJ2-2	.	12	CAISYNTGELFF	TGTGCCATCAGTTACAACACCGGGGAGCTGTTTTTT
many	TRBV5-6	TRBJ2-5	.	14	CASSLVGRQETQYF	TGTGCCAGCAGCTTGGTGGGACGCCAAGAGACCCAGTACTTC
.	TRBV25-1	TRBJ2-1	TRBD2	16	CASSESVAGGYNEQFF	TGTGCCAGCAGTGAATCCGTAGCGGGAGGGTACAATGAGCAGTTCTTC
.	TRBV7-9	TRBJ1-1	.	15	CASSLVSGTNTEAFF	TGTGCCAGCAGCTTAGTCTCAGGGACTAACACTGAAGCTTTCTTT
.	TRBV6-6	TRBJ1-1	.	13	CASSYSGKGIGFF	TGTGCCAGCAGTTACTCGGGCAAGGGGATCGGTTTCTTT
few	TRBV30	TRBJ2-7	.	13	CAWSKGDLLEQYF	TGTGCCTGGAGTAAAGGGGACCTATTAGAGCAGTACTTC
.	TRBV2	TRBJ2-1	.	12	CASSGLNNEQFF	TGTGCCAGCAGCGGACTTAACAATGAGCAGTTCTTC
.	TRBV4-3	TRBJ2-1	TRBD2	17	CASSPRTSGNGYNEQFF	TGCGCCAGCAGCCCTCGGACTAGCGGGAATGGTTACAATGAGCAGTTCTTC
.	TRBV4-1	TRBJ1-3	.	15	CASSRQLGSGNTIYF	TGCGCCAGCAGCCGGCAGTTGGGCTCTGGAAACACCATATATTTT
.	TRBV29-1	TRBJ2-4	.	14	CSVEDQEGADIQYF	TGCAGCGTTGAAGATCAGGAGGGGGCAGACATTCAGTACTTC
few	TRBV6-5	TRBJ2-7	TRBD1	15	CASRRTGGPPYEQYF	TGTGCCAGCAGGAGGACAGGGGGCCCTCCCTACGAGCAGTACTTC
.	TRBV7-2	TRBJ1-5	TRBD1	15	CASSTSTGVDQPQHF	TGTGCCAGCAGCACGTCGACAGGGGTGGATCAGCCCCAGCATTTT
.	TRBV29-1	TRBJ2-2	.	11	CSARGTGELFF	TGCAGCGCTAGGGGGACCGGGGAGCTGTTTTTT
.	TRBV5-1	TRBJ2-1	.	14	CASSLAPPSDEQFF	TGCGCCAGCAGCTTGGCACCCCCCAGCGATGAGCAGTTCTTC
.	TRBV27	TRBJ1-1	.	14	CASSLKGRYTEAFF	TGTGCCAGCAGTTTAAAGGGACGGTACACTGAAGCTTTCTTT
few	TRBV7-8	TRBJ1-1	TRBD1	16	CASSTRGNGRGLPAFF	TGTGCCAGCAGCACAAGAGGGAATGGCAGGGGGCTGCCGGCTTTCTTT
.	TRBV29-1	TRBJ2-2	.	15	CSVVPWDSNTGELFF	TGCAGCGTCGTTCCGTGGGATAGTAACACCGGGGAGCTGTTTTTT
.	TRBV29-1	TRBJ1-2	.	15	CSVGPTGRVNYGYTF	TGCAGCGTTGGACCGACGGGGAGAGTTAACTATGGCTACACCTTC
few	TRBV5-1	TRBJ2-7	TRBD2	15	CASSDGAGIVYEQYF	TGCGCCAGCAGCGACGGAGCGGGAATTGTGTACGAGCAGTACTTC
.	TRBV7-9	TRBJ2-7	.	12	CASSYTPDEQYF	TGTGCCAGCAGCTATACCCCCGACGAGCAGTACTTC
.	TRBV5-1	TRBJ1-1	TRBD1	16	CASSPETGGAYTEAFF	TGCGCCAGCAGCCCGGAGACAGGGGGCGCTTATACTGAAGCTTTCTTT
.	TRBV5-1	TRBJ2-3	.	15	CASSLVQGSSDTQYF	TGCGCCAGCAGCTTGGTACAGGGAAGCTCAGATACGCAGTATTTT
.	TRBV5-1	TRBJ2-3	.	14	CASSPDGYTDTQYF	TGCGCCAGCAGCCCGGACGGCTACACAGATACGCAGTATTTT
.	TRBV7-9	TRBJ2-3	TRBD2	19	CASSARPGTSGSRSDTQYF	TGTGCCAGCAGCGCGAGGCCCGGGACTAGCGGGAGTCGGTCAGATACGCAGTATTTT
.	TRBV5-1	TRBJ2-5	TRBD2	15	CASSFPSGPQETQYF	TGCGCCAGCAGCTTTCCTAGCGGTCCCCAAGAGACCCAGTACTTC
few	TRBV6-5	TRBJ1-2	.	12	CASTPDDYGYTF	TGTGCCAGCACTCCAGATGACTATGGCTACACCTTC
few	TRBV19	TRBJ1-1	.	12	CASRAAHTEAFF	TGTGCCAGTAGGGCGGCTCACACTGAAGCTTTCTTT
.	TRBV30	TRBJ2-7	TRBD2	14	CAWSVRLADYEQYF	TGTGCCTGGAGTGTAAGGCTAGCGGACTACGAGCAGTACTTC
.	TRBV19	TRBJ1-2	TRBD1	15	CASSTTGQGEYGYTF	TGTGCCAGTAGTACCACAGGACAGGGAGAGTATGGCTACACCTTC
.	TRBV29-1	TRBJ1-1	.	12	CSAGNPNTEAFF	TGCAGCGCAGGGAACCCGAACACTGAAGCTTTCTTT
few	TRBV27	TRBJ2-7	TRBD1	18	CASSLKPPQGVSSYEQYF	TGTGCCAGCAGTCTAAAACCTCCACAGGGGGTTTCCTCCTACGAGCAGTACTTC
few	TRBV6-5	TRBJ1-2	.	13	CASSESGNYGYTF	TGTGCCAGCAGTGAGTCGGGCAACTATGGCTACACCTTC
.	TRBV10-3	TRBJ2-5	TRBD1	14	CAISGQGAQETQYF	TGTGCCATCAGTGGTCAGGGGGCCCAAGAGACCCAGTACTTC
.	TRBV30	TRBJ1-2	.	13	CAWTNGVNLDYTF	TGTGCCTGGACTAATGGGGTCAATTTAGACTACACCTTC
few	TRBV30	TRBJ2-1	TRBD2	14	CAWGPGLASNEQFF	TGTGCCTGGGGACCGGGACTAGCTTCCAATGAGCAGTTCTTC
.	TRBV6-5	TRBJ2-4	.	13	CASSGRDKNIQYF	TGTGCCAGCAGTGGACGGGACAAAAACATTCAGTACTTC
.	TRBV14	TRBJ2-7	.	14	CASSQESSSYEQYF	TGTGCCAGCAGCCAAGAGTCGAGCTCCTACGAGCAGTACTTC